The 22 T cell receptor beta chains given below trace back to one sample, sequenced in a study of blood T cell repertoires in COVID-19. Method: immunoSEQ multiplex PCR; TCRdb's copy keeps in-frame clones and lacks some. Of fewer than 300,000 clones in the sample, 82% were seen once. Sequencing was performed on PBMCs or T cells enriched from blood (not recorded which). These receptors came from a middle-aged man who had been exposed to COVID-19.

The V and J genes are TRBV4-1 and TRBJ2-7; 9 bases line up with TRBD2. CDR3 size: 14 residues. CDR1 is MGHRA and CDR2 is YSYEKL in the germline V gene. The trim removed 4 bases at V and 2 bases at J, leaving 3 bases unmatched. DNA for the CDR3: TGCGCCAGCAGCCCCGGGACTAGCACCTACGAGCAGTACTTC. Its protein product is CASSPGTSTYEQYF.

This clone appeared a single time. The chain couples TRBV3-1 (or the pseudogene TRBV3-2) to TRBJ1-2, with TRBD1 identical over 8 bases. Germline V lookup: CDR1 LGHDT, CDR2 YNNKEL (reference sequence). After removal of 5 bases from V and 8 bases from J, the junction contained 7 bases not matched to a gene. This CDR3 contains 13 residues. The CDR3 reads CASSSGGARGYTF. CDR3 nucleotide sequence: TGTGCCAGCAGCTCAGGGGGCGCGAGGGGCTACACCTTC.

The chain uses TRBV11-2 and TRBJ2-5; maybe TRBD1 (6 bases). Deletions cut 5 bases from V and 1 base from J, with 11 bases between. This CDR3 has 14 amino acids. Looked up from germline, CDR1 is SGHAT and CDR2 is FQNNGV. The CDR3 sequence is CASSPRTVQETQYF. The CDR3 DNA sequence: TGTGCCAGCAGCCCACGGACAGTCCAAGAGACCCAGTACTTC.

As concerns this clone: Germline is not matched at one junction end, which may reflect a read error. The chain has TRBV7-7 and TRBJ2-1; 8 bases line up with TRBD2. This CDR3 has 15 residues. Per germline, CDR1 SSHAT and CDR2 FNYEAQ (reference sequence). CDR3: CASSLGQAGASEQFF. For the CDR3, the DNA is TGTGCTAGCAGCTTAGGCCAAGCGGGAGCTAGTGAGCAGTTCTTC. The full variable domain, its missing parts supplied by reference TRBV7-7 and TRBJ2-1, is GAGVSQSPRYKVTKRGQDVTLRCDPISSHATLYWYQQALGQGPEFLTYFNYEAQPDKSGLPSDRFSAERPEGSISTLTIQRTEQRDSAMYRCASSLGQAGASEQFFGPGTRLTVL.

V usage is TRBV9 and J usage is TRBJ2-6; no definite D call. CDR3 size: 18 residues. Germline CDR1 and CDR2: SGDLS and YYNGEE. Trimming removed 4 bases at V and 0 bases at J, with 17 bases between. CDR3 sequence (DNA): TGTGCCAGCAGCCCCACTGACACAACCTTCTCTGGGGCCAACGTCCTGACTTTC. Translation gives CASSPTDTTFSGANVLTF.

The sample holds a few counts of this clone. CDR3 region: CASRTGSSSPLHF. Written as DNA, the CDR3 is TGTGCCAGCAGGACAGGGTCCAGTTCACCCCTCCACTTT. This chain joins TRBV28 and TRBJ1-6; 7 nucleotides line up with TRBD1. This CDR3 region has 13 residues. Germline assignment: CDR1 MDHEN and CDR2 SYDVKM. The V and J ends lost 6 bases and 9 bases, in that order; junction bases with no gene match: 5.

The chain links TRBV6-5 to TRBJ2-7; the D gene is possibly TRBD1 (6 bases). Germline values: CDR1 MNHEY, CDR2 SVGAGI. The CDR3 totals 15 residues. Trimming stripped 5 bases from V and 6 bases from J, with 20 bases between. The CDR3 DNA is TGTGCCAGCAGTAACCGGGTCAGGGGACGGGGCGAGCAGTACTTC. Translation: CASSNRVRGRGEQYF.

This chain joins TRBV5-1 and TRBJ2-7, with 9 positions matching TRBD2. After removal of 0 bases from V and 2 bases from J, the junction contained 3 bases not matched to a gene. Germline assignment: CDR1 SGHRS and CDR2 YFSETQ. The CDR3 is made up of 15 amino acids. The CDR3 loop reads CASSLVAGATYEQYF. Written as DNA, the CDR3 is TGCGCCAGCAGCTTGGTAGCGGGAGCCACCTACGAGCAGTACTTC.

The V and J genes are TRBV6-5 and TRBJ1-6; D call uncertain. This CDR3 region has 16 residues. Germline V lookup: CDR1 MNHEY, CDR2 SVGAGI. V was shortened by 2 bases and J by 5 bases, with 13 bases between the two germline ends. The CDR3 coding sequence is TGTGCCAGCAGTTACGGCTTATTACAGAATAATTCACCCCTCCACTTT. It yields the protein CASSYGLLQNNSPLHF.

This sequence joins TRBV12-2 and TRBJ1-2; TRBD1 is taken as the D call from the table, unchecked against the DNA. TRBV12-2 constitutes a pseudogene. The CDR3 totals 17 residues. The CDR3: CASRLSPGKAPNYGYTF. The CDR3 DNA is TGTGCAAGTCGCTTATCTCCAGGGAAGGCTCCTAACTATGGCTACACCTTC.

This clone was recorded at least ten times. This chain joins TRBV6-4 and TRBJ2-2; TRBD1 matches at 8 bases. Germline V gives CDR1 MRHNA, CDR2 SNTAGT. The CDR3 contains 15 residues. Trimming cost V 3 bases and J 2 bases; bases outside gene matches: 2. This chain's CDR3 is CASSETGDNTGELFF. As DNA, the CDR3 is TGTGCCAGCAGTGAGACAGGGGATAACACCGGGGAGCTGTTTTTT.

The CDR3 DNA follows: TGTGCCAGCAGCCAAAACCGGGACAGTCCGAACACCGGGGAGCTGTTTTTT. Amino acids: CASSQNRDSPNTGELFF. V gene TRBV14 combines with J gene TRBJ2-2; TRBD1 matches at 7 bases. J gave up 0 bases and V 2 bases, and 6 bases lay outside the gene matches. The germline CDR1 and CDR2 sequences are SGHDN and FVKESK. This CDR3 has 17 amino acids. Drawing the rest from reference TRBV14 and TRBJ2-2, the complete variable domain is EAGVTQFPSHSVIEKGQTVTLRCDPISGHDNLYWYRRVMGKEIKFLLHFVKESKQDESGMPNNRFLAERTGGTYSTLKVQPAELEDSGVYFCASSQNRDSPNTGELFFGEGSRLTVL.

A few counts support this clone. This chain joins TRBV10-3 and TRBJ2-2; 7 nucleotides agree with TRBD1. CDR1 is ENHRY and CDR2 is SYGVKD in the germline V gene. V lost 3 bases to trimming and J lost 6 bases; unmatched junction nucleotides: 7. This CDR3 has 15 amino acids. The CDR3 spells CAISDRPQGSGELFF. The CDR3 DNA reads as TGTGCCATCAGTGATAGACCACAGGGGTCCGGGGAGCTGTTTTTT.

Turning to this clone: An end of the junction differs from the germline gene, which may be a read error. Within the sample, other DNA sequences also encode this same CDR3. The chain combines TRBV2 with TRBJ1-6, with D tentatively TRBD1 (5 bases). CDR3 length: 15 amino acids. Germline values: CDR1 SNHLY, CDR2 FYNNEI. As DNA, the CDR3 is TGTGCCAGCCCACCGGGCGGGGCGGAAAATTCGCCCCTCCACTTT. Encoded protein: CASPPGGAENSPLHF.

This clone turned up a few times. The chain links TRBV7-9 to TRBJ1-2, with 9 bases matching TRBD1. From germline, CDR1 is SEHNR and CDR2 FQNEAQ (reference sequence). Trimming removed 5 bases from V and 6 bases from J; junction bases left unmatched: 10. This CDR3 spans 15 amino acids. The CDR3 here is CASSVRDRVRNGYTF. The CDR3, as DNA: TGTGCCAGCAGCGTAAGGGACAGGGTTCGAAATGGCTACACCTTC.

In its sample, this clone was seen once. The chain carries TRBV10-2 and TRBJ1-1, with 8 bases that match TRBD1. J gave up 2 bases and V 6 bases, and 5 bases lay outside the gene matches. The CDR3 is 14 amino acids. Germline lookup yields CDR1 WSHSY and CDR2 SAAADI. CDR3 sequence reads: CASRDTGGNTEAFF. In DNA, the CDR3 is TGCGCCAGCAGAGATACAGGGGGTAACACTGAAGCTTTCTTT.

J is TRBJ1-5 and V is TRBV13, with 7 bases aligning to TRBD1. Trimming took 2 bases from V and 7 from J; bases not matched to a gene: 5. The CDR3 extends over 14 amino acids. Germline lookup yields CDR1 PRHDT and CDR2 FYEKMQ (reference sequence). The CDR3 nucleotides are TGTGCCAGCAGCTTAAGGGGGCTTGGACAGCCCCAGCATTTT. Protein sequence: CASSLRGLGQPQHF.

The rearrangement links TRBV19 to TRBJ2-1, with TRBD2 matching 11 bases. V shed 6 bases, J shed 4 bases, and the junction held 8 bases outside the gene matches. Germline V gene lookup returns CDR1 LNHDA and CDR2 SQIVND (reference sequence). The CDR3 spans 16 residues. The CDR3 sequence: CASRTSGTLQYNEQFF. CDR3 nucleotide sequence: TGTGCCAGTAGGACTAGCGGGACATTGCAGTACAATGAGCAGTTCTTC. Using reference TRBV19 and TRBJ2-1 for the parts outside the CDR3, the full variable domain is DGGITQSPKYLFRKEGQNVTLSCEQNLNHDAMYWYRQDPGQGLRLIYYSQIVNDFQKGDIAEGYSVSREKKESFPLTVTSAQKNPTAFYLCASRTSGTLQYNEQFFGPGTRLTVL.

CDR3 DNA: TGTGCCAGCAGTCCGAGCGGGAGTACTCAAGAGACCCAGTACTTC. This sequence encodes CASSPSGSTQETQYF. The chain has TRBV9 and TRBJ2-5; TRBD2 agrees at 8 bases. The J segment lost 2 bases and the V segment lost 5 bases, leaving 8 bases of the junction unmatched. The CDR3 length is 15 residues. The germline V gene has CDR1 SGDLS and CDR2 YYNGEE.

The chain links TRBV7-8 to TRBJ2-5; 9 bases align to TRBD2. CDR1 is SGHVS, CDR2 FQNEAQ, per germline. V was pared by 5 bases and J by 7 bases, with 5 bases of the junction left unmatched. There are 13 residues in the CDR3. CDR3 amino acids: CASSTRTSVTQYF. CDR3 sequence (DNA): TGTGCCAGCAGCACGAGGACTAGCGTGACCCAGTACTTC.

This chain joins TRBV25-1 and TRBJ2-3, with D possibly being TRBD2 (7 bases). Trimming shortened V by 7 bases and J by 4 bases, and 21 bases separated the two germline ends. The CDR3 contains 16 residues. The germline CDR1 and CDR2 sequences are MGHDK and SYGVNS. The CDR3, as DNA: TGTGCCAGCACCAAGGGGGGGGGAAAGCCCCCAGATACGCAGTATTTT. Translation gives CASTKGGGKPPDTQYF. Full variable domain (missing parts from reference TRBV25-1 and TRBJ2-3): EADIYQTPRYLVIGTGKKITLECSQTMGHDKMYWYQQDPGMELHLIHYSYGVNSTEKGDLSSESTVSRIRTEHFPLTLESARPSHTSQYLCASTKGGGKPPDTQYFGPGTRLTVL.

The chain uses TRBV2 and TRBJ2-4; TRBD1 matches 12 bases. The V and J ends lost 10 bases and 9 bases, in that order; junction bases with no gene match: 16. Germline V gene lookup returns CDR1 SNHLY and CDR2 FYNNEI. The CDR3 totals 16 residues. CDR3 residues: CATSTGTGGFQVIQYF. CDR3 in DNA: TGTGCCACCTCGACCGGGACAGGGGGCTTTCAGGTCATTCAGTACTTC.